The rows below give T cell receptor beta chains drawn from one sample of a study of shared clonotypes between healthy human individuals. The assay was immunoSEQ multiplex PCR, and TCRdb's table has in-frame clones only and misses some. The sample gives a few million clones, approximately 95% of which show up once; 0.39% is in the top ten. The source material was naive CD4+ T cells from PBMCs. These TCRs come from a man aged 18-30 years in good health. Some clones in this sample may be carry-over from other donors' samples. Each CDR3 is given with its conserved first and last residue. The D gene is left open where the match is weak. Not all rows give a size; the values are once, few, many and, for expanded clones, a class.

V gene	D gene	J gene	clone size	CDR3 DNA	CDR3 protein
TRBV5-1	NA	TRBJ1-2	NA	TGCGCCAGCAGCTTGGTCGGGCGGGGAGGCGACTATGGCTACACCTTC	CASSLVGRGGDYGYTF
TRBV27	NA	TRBJ2-3	once	TGTGCCAGCAGTAACCCCCTTTGGTTGGCGCAGGGACATACGCAGTATTTT	CASSNPLWLAQGHTQYF
TRBV7-9	NA	TRBJ2-1	NA	TGTGCCAGCAGCCCCTGGCGGGGCAGGCGGGATGAGCAGTTCTTC	CASSPWRGRRDEQFF
TRBV7-2	NA	TRBJ1-3	NA	TGTGCCAGCAGCTTAGGGATCTCTGGAAACACCATATATTTT	CASSLGISGNTIYF
TRBV28	TRBD1	TRBJ1-4	NA	TGTGCCAGCAGTGGAGCCGGGACAGGGAATGAAAAACTGTTTTTT	CASSGAGTGNEKLFF
TRBV11-2	NA	TRBJ2-7	NA	TGTGCCAGCAGACCGACACGGGGTGGGGAGCAGTACTTC	CASRPTRGGEQYF
TRBV4-1	NA	TRBJ2-2	NA	TGCGCCAGCAGCCAAGCTGGGCAGGGCGGGCGTAGCACCGGGGAGCTGTTTTTT	CASSQAGQGGRSTGELFF
TRBV19	NA	TRBJ2-7	NA	TGTGCCGCAGCGTGGTGGAACAGTTCCTACGAGCAGTACTTC	CAAAWWNSSYEQYF
TRBV28	NA	TRBJ1-2	NA	TGTGCCAGCAGTTTAGAAGCTCTGGGTAAGGGACATGGCTACACCTTC	CASSLEALGKGHGYTF
TRBV6-1	TRBD1	TRBJ2-7	NA	TGTGCCAGCAGTCTGGACAGGGGGCCCTACGAGCAGTACTTC	CASSLDRGPYEQYF
TRBV5-1	TRBD2	TRBJ2-1	NA	TGCGCCAGCAGCTTGGTAGCGGGGGCATCCTACAATGAGCAGTTCTTC	CASSLVAGASYNEQFF
TRBV30	NA	TRBJ1-4	NA	TGTGCCTGGAGAGGACGGTCAACTAATGAAGAACTGTTTTTT	CAWRGRSTNEELFF
TRBV9	NA	TRBJ2-1	NA	TGTGCCAGCAGCAGGGGCCCCTCCAATGAGCAGTTCTTC	CASSRGPSNEQFF
TRBV5-1	NA	TRBJ1-4	once	TGCGCCAGCAGCTTGGAGGGAGCAACTAATGAAAAACTGTTTTTT	CASSLEGATNEKLFF
TRBV18	NA	TRBJ2-1	NA	TGTGCCAGCTCACCGGACTTAAGCTCCTACAATGAGCAGTTCTTC	CASSPDLSSYNEQFF
TRBV7-9	TRBD2	TRBJ2-2	NA	TGTGCCAGCAGCTTAGCCGGACTAGCGGGAACCGGGGAGCTGTTTTTT	CASSLAGLAGTGELFF
TRBV7-2	NA	TRBJ1-1	once	TGTGCCAGCAGCCGCCCTCTACCAGGGATTGAAGCTTTCTTT	CASSRPLPGIEAFF
TRBV28	NA	TRBJ1-3	NA	TGTGCCAGCACTAGGGGCCTGGGTAGGAACACCATATATTTT	CASTRGLGRNTIYF
TRBV19	NA	TRBJ1-1	NA	TGTGCCAGTTTTGGGGGTGCCCCTGAAGCTTTCTTT	CASFGGAPEAFF
TRBV29-1	NA	TRBJ1-1	NA	TGCAGCGTTGGTGCAGGGCGCAACACTGAAGCTTTCTTT	CSVGAGRNTEAFF
TRBV5-1	NA	TRBJ1-4	NA	TGCGCCAGCAGCGCCTACGACAGTGAAAAACTGTTTTTT	CASSAYDSEKLFF
TRBV27	NA	TRBJ2-1	NA	TGTGCCAGCAGTTCTCATATAAACCCGTTACTAGGACGGTTCTTC	CASSSHINPLLGRFF
TRBV11-2	TRBD2	TRBJ2-1	NA	TGTGCCAGCAGCCCTTTTACTAGCGCCTACAATGAGCAGTTCTTC	CASSPFTSAYNEQFF
TRBV27	NA	TRBJ2-1	NA	TGTGCCAGCAGTCCCTGGACTGGGGGCGCCAATGAGCAGTTCTTC	CASSPWTGGANEQFF
TRBV6-1	TRBD2	TRBJ2-7	NA	TGTGCCAGCAGTGAAGCGCTTCGGACTAGCTACGAGCAGTACTTC	CASSEALRTSYEQYF
TRBV6-6	NA	TRBJ2-1	NA	TGTGCCAGCCGTAGGATGAATGAGCAGTTCTTC	CASRRMNEQFF
TRBV4-3	NA	TRBJ2-5	NA	TGCGCCAGCAGCCTAAGACTAGTTTCGGAGACCCAGTACTTC	CASSLRLVSETQYF
TRBV5-1	NA	TRBJ1-3	NA	TGCGCCAGCAGCTTGTTGATCGGCGGGGGCTCTGGAAACACCATATATTTT	CASSLLIGGGSGNTIYF
TRBV11-2	TRBD1	TRBJ2-1	once	TGTGCCACCTCTAAGAGGGACAGCCGAGAGCAGTTCTTC	CATSKRDSREQFF
TRBV4-1	NA	TRBJ1-2	NA	TGCGCCAGCAGCCTGGGGCGAGATAACTATGGCTACACCTTC	CASSLGRDNYGYTF
TRBV18	NA	TRBJ1-2	NA	TGTGCCAGCTCACCTACCGCGGGGGGACGCGATGGCTACACCTTC	CASSPTAGGRDGYTF
TRBV9	NA	TRBJ2-7	NA	TGTGCCAGCAGCGTAGAAGGGACCTACGAGCAGTACTTC	CASSVEGTYEQYF
TRBV30	TRBD1	TRBJ2-5	NA	TGTGCCTGGACCCCGGACAGGGGAGAGACCCAGTACTTC	CAWTPDRGETQYF
TRBV27	NA	TRBJ2-7	NA	TGTGCCAGCAGTTTAAAGCCTCCTGGGGAGCAGTACTTC	CASSLKPPGEQYF
TRBV10-3	TRBD2	TRBJ2-1	NA	TGTGCCATCAGTGAGTCGGGTCTAGCGGGAGCAAATGAGCAGTTCTTC	CAISESGLAGANEQFF
TRBV7-2	NA	TRBJ2-7	NA	TGTGCCAGCAGCTCTCGACAGGGACTGGGCGAGCAGTACTTC	CASSSRQGLGEQYF
TRBV5-4	NA	TRBJ2-3	NA	TGTGCCAGCAGCGAAAACACAGATACGCAGTATTTT	CASSENTDTQYF
TRBV28	NA	TRBJ2-1	NA	TGTGCCAGCAGTTTATCGGCCGGACAGAACAATGAGCAGTTCTTC	CASSLSAGQNNEQFF
TRBV11-3	TRBD2	TRBJ2-1	NA	TGTGCCAGCAGCTTACGCGGGAGGTCCTACAATGAGCAGTTCTTC	CASSLRGRSYNEQFF
TRBV5-1	TRBD1	TRBJ1-4	NA	TGCGCCAGCAGACTTCAGGGGACAGGGGAGGAAAAACTGTTTTTT	CASRLQGTGEEKLFF
TRBV7-2	TRBD2	TRBJ2-7	NA	TGTGCCAGCAGCTTAAAGTCGGGAGGGCCCTCCGAGCAGTACTTC	CASSLKSGGPSEQYF
TRBV5-1	TRBD2	TRBJ2-3	NA	TGCGCCAGCAGCACTGGGACTAGCGGGAGCTGGGGAACGGATACGCAGTATTTT	CASSTGTSGSWGTDTQYF
TRBV5-1	NA	TRBJ2-1	NA	TGCGCCAGCAGCTTTGGAGGGAGTGGGTACAATGAGCAGTTCTTC	CASSFGGSGYNEQFF